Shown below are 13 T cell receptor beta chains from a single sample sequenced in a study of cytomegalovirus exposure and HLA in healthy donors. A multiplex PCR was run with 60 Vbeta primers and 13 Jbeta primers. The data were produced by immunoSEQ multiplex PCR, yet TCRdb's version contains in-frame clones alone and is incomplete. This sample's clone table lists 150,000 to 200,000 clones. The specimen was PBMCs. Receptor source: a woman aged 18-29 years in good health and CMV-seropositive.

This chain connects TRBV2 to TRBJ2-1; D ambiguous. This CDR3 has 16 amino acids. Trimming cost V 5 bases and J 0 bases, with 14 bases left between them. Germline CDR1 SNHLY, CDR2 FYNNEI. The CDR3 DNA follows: TGTGCCAGCAGTCGTTTCGAGGTAGGCTCCTACAATGAGCAGTTCTTC. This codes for CASSRFEVGSYNEQFF.

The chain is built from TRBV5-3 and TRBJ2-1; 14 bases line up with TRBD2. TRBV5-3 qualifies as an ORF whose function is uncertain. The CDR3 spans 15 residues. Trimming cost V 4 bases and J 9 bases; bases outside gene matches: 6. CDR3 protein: CARSRTSGGPSEQFF. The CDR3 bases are TGTGCCAGAAGCAGGACTAGCGGGGGGCCGAGTGAGCAGTTCTTC.

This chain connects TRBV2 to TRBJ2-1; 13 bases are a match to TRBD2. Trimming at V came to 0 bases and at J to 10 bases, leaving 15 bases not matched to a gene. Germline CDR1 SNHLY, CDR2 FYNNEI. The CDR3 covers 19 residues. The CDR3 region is CASSEAHGGGLAGVWEQFF. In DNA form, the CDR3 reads TGTGCCAGCAGTGAAGCCCACGGAGGTGGACTAGCGGGGGTATGGGAGCAGTTCTTC. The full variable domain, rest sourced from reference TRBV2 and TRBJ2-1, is EPEVTQTPSHQVTQMGQEVILRCVPISNHLYFYWYRQILGQKVEFLVSFYNNEISEKSEIFDDQFSVERPDGSNFTLKIRSTKLEDSAMYFCASSEAHGGGLAGVWEQFFGPGTRLTVL.

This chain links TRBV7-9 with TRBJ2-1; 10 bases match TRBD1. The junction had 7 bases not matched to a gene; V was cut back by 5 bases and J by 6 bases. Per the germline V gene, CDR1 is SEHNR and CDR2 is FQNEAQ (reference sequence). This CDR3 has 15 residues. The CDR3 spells CASSPGTGVPNEQFF. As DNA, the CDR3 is TGTGCCAGCAGCCCCGGGACAGGGGTCCCCAATGAGCAGTTCTTC.

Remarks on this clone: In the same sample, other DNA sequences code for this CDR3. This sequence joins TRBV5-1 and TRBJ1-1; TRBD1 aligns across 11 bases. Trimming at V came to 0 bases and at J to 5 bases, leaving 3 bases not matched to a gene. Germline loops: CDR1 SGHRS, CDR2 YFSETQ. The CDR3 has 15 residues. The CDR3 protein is CASSLGGQGGTEAFF. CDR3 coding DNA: TGCGCCAGCAGCTTGGGGGGACAGGGGGGAACTGAAGCTTTCTTT.

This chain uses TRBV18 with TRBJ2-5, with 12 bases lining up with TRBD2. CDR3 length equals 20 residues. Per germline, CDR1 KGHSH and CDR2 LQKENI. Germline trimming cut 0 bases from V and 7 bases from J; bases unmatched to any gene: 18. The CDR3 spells CASSPPRTSGDPFARGTQYF. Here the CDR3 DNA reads TGTGCCAGCTCACCACCGAGGACTAGCGGGGATCCATTCGCCCGCGGGACCCAGTACTTC.

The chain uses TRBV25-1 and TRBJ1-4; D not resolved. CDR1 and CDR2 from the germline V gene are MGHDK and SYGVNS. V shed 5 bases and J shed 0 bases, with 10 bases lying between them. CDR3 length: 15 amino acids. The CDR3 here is CASSHSGTTNEKLFF. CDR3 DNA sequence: TGTGCCAGCAGTCACTCAGGAACAACTAATGAAAAACTGTTTTTT.

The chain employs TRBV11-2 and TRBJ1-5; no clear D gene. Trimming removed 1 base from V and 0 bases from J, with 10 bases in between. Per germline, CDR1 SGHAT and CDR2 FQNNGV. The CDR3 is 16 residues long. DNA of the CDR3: TGTGCCAGCAGCTTAGTGGGCGGGAATAGCAATCAGCCCCAGCATTTT. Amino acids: CASSLVGGNSNQPQHF.

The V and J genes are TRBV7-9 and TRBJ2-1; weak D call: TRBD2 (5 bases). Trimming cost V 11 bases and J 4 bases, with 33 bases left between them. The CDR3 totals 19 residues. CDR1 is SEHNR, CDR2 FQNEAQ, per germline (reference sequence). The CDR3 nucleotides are TGTGCCGGATGGTCCGGGGAGACTTCTTTCCCCGGGGAGTACAATGAGCAGTTCTTC. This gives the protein CAGWSGETSFPGEYNEQFF.

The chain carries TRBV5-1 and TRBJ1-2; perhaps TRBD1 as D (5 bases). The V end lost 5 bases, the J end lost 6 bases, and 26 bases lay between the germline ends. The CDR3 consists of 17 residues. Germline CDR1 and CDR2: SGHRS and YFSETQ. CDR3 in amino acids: CASRLLTGPPRPNGYTF. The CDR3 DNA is TGCGCCAGCAGACTCCTTACAGGCCCCCCAAGGCCTAATGGCTACACCTTC.

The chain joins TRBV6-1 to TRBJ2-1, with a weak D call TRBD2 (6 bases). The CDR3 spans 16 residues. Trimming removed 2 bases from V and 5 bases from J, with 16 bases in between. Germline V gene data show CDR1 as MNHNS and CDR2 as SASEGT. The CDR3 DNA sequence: TGTGCCAGCAGTGAATGGTTTGGGGACTTGAACAATGAGCAGTTCTTC. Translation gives CASSEWFGDLNNEQFF.

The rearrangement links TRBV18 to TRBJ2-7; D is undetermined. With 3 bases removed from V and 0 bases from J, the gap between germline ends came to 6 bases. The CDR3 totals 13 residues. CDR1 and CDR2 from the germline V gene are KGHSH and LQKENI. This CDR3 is CASSPTASYEQYF. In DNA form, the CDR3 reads TGTGCCAGCTCACCTACAGCCTCCTACGAGCAGTACTTC.

CDR3 nucleotides: TGTGCCAGCAGCTTGGTGGAGGGAGGGACTGAAGCTTTCTTT. Its translation: CASSLVEGGTEAFF. The V call is TRBV5-4, the J call TRBJ1-1; no clear D gene. CDR1 and CDR2 (germline): SGHNT, YYREEE (reference sequence). V dropped 0 bases and J dropped 5 bases, with 11 bases sitting between them. The CDR3 covers 14 residues.